The 29 T cell receptor beta chains presented below share a single source sample, sequenced in a study of sequential checkpoint blockade in melanoma. The treatment: randomized to nivolumab then ipilimumab (arm A) or the reverse (arm B). Using immunoSEQ multiplex PCR, the repertoire was profiled, and TCRdb retains in-frame clones only, with some absent. The sample lists just over 7,000 clones, roughly 20% occurring once. The sample in question was tumor tissue (inferred from file names), obtained from a patient given nivolumab and ipilimumab in sequence. The receptors here all came from a human donor with melanoma.

The chain combines TRBV7-1 with TRBJ1-1; D uncertain. TRBV7-1 is recorded as an ORF, its role being uncertain. This CDR3 is 13 amino acids long. Trimming took 4 bases from V and 6 from J, leaving 12 bases between them. The DNA for the CDR3 is TGTGCCAGCAGCTTAGTTCCCAGTCCTGAAGCTTTCTTT. It specifies CASSLVPSPEAFF.

This clone was observed a handful of times. V and J are TRBV6-8 and TRBJ1-4, with no clear D. V was clipped by 7 bases and J by 6 bases, with 9 bases between them. Germline lookup yields CDR1 MNHGY and CDR2 SAAAGT. The CDR3 has 12 amino acids. CDR3 DNA: TGTGCCAGCAACCAGATTTATGAAAAACTGTTTTTT. This gives the protein CASNQIYEKLFF.

This clone counts as medium-sized. This chain joins TRBV6-8 and TRBJ2-4; no definite D call. The V and J ends lost 0 bases and 5 bases respectively, with 2 bases between them. This CDR3 contains 12 residues. Germline V gene lookup returns CDR1 MNHGY and CDR2 SAAAGT. CDR3 sequence reads: CASSYSQNIQYF. In nucleotides, the CDR3 is TGTGCCAGCAGTTACTCACAAAACATTCAGTACTTC.

The table lists this clone with many counts. The chain has TRBV11-3 and TRBJ2-5; 9 bases are a match to TRBD1. V was clipped by 5 bases and J by 6 bases; unmatched bases: 7. Germline assignment: CDR1 SGHNT and CDR2 YENEEA. The CDR3 is 14 amino acids. The CDR3 DNA follows: TGTGCCAGCAGCACCGGGACAGGGAGGCAGACCCAGTACTTC. Translation gives CASSTGTGRQTQYF.

This clone was counted many times. The chain joins TRBV11-3 to TRBJ2-5, with 7 bases lining up with TRBD1. Germline trimming cut 4 bases from V and 5 bases from J; bases unmatched to any gene: 10. CDR1 and CDR2 from the germline V gene are SGHNT and YENEEA. This CDR3 is built from 15 residues. DNA for the CDR3: TGTGCCAGCAGCTCATGGGACAGTCGGACGGAGACCCAGTACTTC. Translating gives CASSSWDSRTETQYF.

V gene TRBV4-1 combines with J gene TRBJ2-3; no firm D call. V lost 5 bases, J lost 2 bases, and 8 bases lay in between. The CDR3 is made up of 13 amino acids. Germline V gene data show CDR1 as MGHRA and CDR2 as YSYEKL. The CDR3 protein is CASSLAFTDTQYF. The CDR3 DNA reads TGCGCCAGCAGCTTGGCCTTCACAGATACGCAGTATTTT.

This clone was seen a few times. The chain links TRBV7-8 to TRBJ1-5; D gene uncertain. The V end was cut by 2 bases, the J end by 1 base, with 3 bases between. The CDR3 is made up of 13 amino acids. Germline V gene data show CDR1 as SGHVS and CDR2 as FQNEAQ. Here the CDR3 reads CASSLNSNQPQHF. In DNA form, the CDR3 reads TGTGCCAGCAGCTTAAACAGCAATCAGCCCCAGCATTTT.

J is TRBJ2-5 and V is TRBV6-8; 12 bases map to TRBD1. This CDR3 has 15 residues. From germline, CDR1 is MNHGY and CDR2 SAAAGT. The V gene end was trimmed by 7 bases and the J gene end by 4 bases; junction bases not matched to a gene: 7. CDR3 in amino acids: CASTAGTGGRETQYF. In DNA form, the CDR3 reads TGTGCCAGCACGGCCGGGACAGGGGGCCGAGAGACCCAGTACTTC.

The V call is TRBV27, the J call TRBJ2-5; 7 bases line up with TRBD2. V gave up 5 bases and J gave up 4 bases; unmatched junction bases: 4. CDR1 MNHEY and CDR2 SMNVEV come from the germline V gene (reference sequence). CDR3 size: 13 residues. The CDR3 is CASSTGLTETQYF. CDR3 in DNA: TGTGCCAGCAGTACGGGACTAACAGAGACCCAGTACTTC.

This clone came up many times. The chain joins TRBV11-3 to TRBJ1-4; D remains unclear. Trimming removed 0 bases from V and 4 bases from J, with 9 bases in between. The CDR3 is made up of 15 amino acids. Germline loops: CDR1 SGHNT, CDR2 YENEEA. In DNA form, the CDR3 reads TGTGCCAGCAGCTTAGATGGTCGGATTAATGAAAAACTGTTTTTT. Amino acid sequence: CASSLDGRINEKLFF.

This chain joins TRBV11-3 and TRBJ2-3, with TRBD2 identical over 13 bases. The CDR3 runs 17 residues. Germline lookup yields CDR1 SGHNT and CDR2 YENEEA. V lost 1 base, J lost 1 base, and 2 bases stayed unmatched. Here the CDR3 reads CASSLGGLAGRTDTQYF. The CDR3 DNA is TGTGCCAGCAGCTTAGGGGGACTAGCGGGGCGCACAGATACGCAGTATTTT.

This clone was found a few times. The chain carries TRBV9 and TRBJ2-7, with TRBD1 as a possible D gene (6 bases). V was pared by 4 bases and J by 4 bases, with 9 bases between. Looked up from germline, CDR1 is SGDLS and CDR2 is YYNGEE. The CDR3 totals 12 residues. DNA of the CDR3: TGTGCCAGCAGCTCACAGGGATACGAGCAGTACTTC. Translating gives CASSSQGYEQYF.

This clone turned up a few times. The J gene is TRBJ1-6, the V gene TRBV12-5; D gene unclear. The CDR3 spans 14 residues. Germline loops: CDR1 LGHNT, CDR2 FRNRAP. CDR3 sequence reads: CASTAKGFYSPLHF. CDR3 DNA sequence: TGTGCCAGCACCGCTAAAGGGTTTTATTCACCCCTCCACTTT.

The rearrangement links TRBV29-1 to TRBJ2-5; 9 bases fit TRBD2. The CDR3 is 14 amino acids. V trimming: 4 bases; J trimming: 1 base; junction bases outside the gene matches: 4. Germline-derived CDR1 and CDR2 are SQVTM and ANQGSEA. The CDR3: CSVVGGLAQETQYF. CDR3 DNA: TGCAGCGTTGTAGGGGGACTAGCCCAAGAGACCCAGTACTTC.

This clone has just a few counts. Other DNA sequences from this sample encode an identical CDR3 as well. The DNA of the CDR3 is TGTGCCAGCAGCTTAAATGGGGGATTTGGAAACACCATATATTTT. It codes for CASSLNGGFGNTIYF. The chain has TRBV11-3 and TRBJ1-3; D might be TRBD1 (5 bases). Trimming took off 2 bases at V and 3 bases at J, with 11 bases between the two ends. The CDR3 consists of 15 residues. From germline, CDR1 is SGHNT and CDR2 YENEEA.

This clone occurred a few times. The V gene is TRBV6-8, the J gene TRBJ1-1, with 7 bases lining up with TRBD1. There are 12 residues in the CDR3. V trimming: 11 bases; J trimming: 10 bases; junction bases outside the gene matches: 13. The V gene's germline CDR1 is MNHGY and CDR2 SAAAGT. CDR3 sequence: CAAVVRGAGAFF. Here the CDR3 DNA reads TGTGCCGCCGTCGTCAGGGGGGCAGGAGCTTTCTTT.

At least ten counts were recorded for this clone. V gene TRBV9 combines with J gene TRBJ2-3; D gene uncertain. Germline V gives CDR1 SGDLS, CDR2 YYNGEE. The CDR3 has 13 residues. V lost 0 bases, J lost 4 bases, and 6 bases lay in between. In DNA, the CDR3 is TGTGCCAGCAGCGTAGCGTCTCCAGATACGCAGTATTTT. It is translated as CASSVASPDTQYF.

By share of the sample, this clone is medium-sized. This sequence joins TRBV6-1 and TRBJ2-3; TRBD2 agrees at 8 bases. Per the germline V gene, CDR1 is MNHNS and CDR2 is SASEGT. The CDR3 length is 17 residues. J gave up 2 bases and V 1 base, and 8 bases lay outside the gene matches. CDR3 in DNA: TGTGCCAGCAGTGAAGGGTCCAGCGGGGGTTCCACAGATACGCAGTATTTT. Translating it yields CASSEGSSGGSTDTQYF.

This clone was detected only a few times. This chain connects TRBV11-3 to TRBJ1-1; D might be TRBD1 (5 bases). The CDR3 is 14 amino acids. V was shortened by 5 bases and J by 0 bases, with 10 bases between the two germline ends. Germline V lookup: CDR1 SGHNT, CDR2 YENEEA. The CDR3 DNA sequence: TGTGCCAGCAGCAATCGGGGGGTGAACACTGAAGCTTTCTTT. This codes for CASSNRGVNTEAFF.

This clone is medium-sized within its sample. CDR3 bases: TGTGCCAGCAGCTTGTTGGACAGGAACTATGGCTACACCTTC. It codes for CASSLLDRNYGYTF. The chain employs TRBV11-3 and TRBJ1-2; TRBD1 agrees at 7 bases. Germline V CDR1 and CDR2: SGHNT, YENEEA. Trimming took 3 bases from V and 2 from J; bases not matched to a gene: 3. CDR3 length equals 14 residues. Complete variable domain (other parts from reference TRBV11-3 and TRBJ1-2): EAGVVQSPRYKIIEKKQPVAFWCNPISGHNTLYWYLQNLGQGPELLIRYENEEAVDDSQLPKDRFSAERLKGVDSTLKIQPAELGDSAVYLCASSLLDRNYGYTFGSGTRLTVV.

This rearrangement joins TRBV6-8 to TRBJ1-1; D gene ambiguous. The CDR3 totals 12 residues. The ends were cut back, 0 bases at V and 4 bases at J, with 3 bases in the middle. CDR1 MNHGY and CDR2 SAAAGT come from the germline V gene. CDR3 sequence (DNA): TGTGCCAGCAGTTACTCACGCACTGAAGCTTTCTTT. This gives the protein CASSYSRTEAFF.

The sample holds a few counts of this clone. The chain joins TRBV11-3 to TRBJ2-2; D is possibly TRBD1 (5 bases). V gave up 3 bases and J gave up 6 bases, with 11 bases separating them. Germline CDR1 reads SGHNT; CDR2 reads YENEEA. CDR3 length equals 14 residues. The CDR3 protein is CASSFLTGPGELFF. The CDR3 bases are TGTGCCAGCAGCTTTTTAACAGGCCCCGGGGAGCTGTTTTTT.

The genes are TRBV2 and TRBJ2-5; D is possibly TRBD2 (5 bases). CDR1 SNHLY and CDR2 FYNNEI come from the germline V gene. CDR3 length: 16 amino acids. V lost 6 bases and J lost 2, with 19 bases in between. Written as DNA, the CDR3 is TGTGCCAGCAGCGGCGTTCGCGACGGGAAACAAGAGACCCAGTACTTC. It encodes CASSGVRDGKQETQYF.

At least ten counts were recorded for this clone. The V and J genes are TRBV7-7 and TRBJ2-2, with 7 bases identical to TRBD1. The J segment lost 6 bases and the V segment lost 4 bases, leaving 5 bases of the junction unmatched. The CDR3 is 14 amino acids. Germline V CDR1 and CDR2: SSHAT, FNYEAQ (reference sequence). CDR3 amino acids: CASSSKGGSGELFF. Here the CDR3 DNA reads TGTGCCAGCAGCTCCAAAGGGGGCTCCGGGGAGCTGTTTTTT.

This clone was counted a few times. The J gene is TRBJ2-7, the V gene TRBV6-8; 7 nucleotides agree with TRBD1. Trimming took 9 bases from V and 2 from J; bases not matched to a gene: 7. The CDR3 loop spans 13 amino acids. CDR1 and CDR2 from the germline V gene are MNHGY and SAAAGT. The CDR3 coding sequence is TGTGCCAGTGAACCGGGACAGACCTACGAGCAGTACTTC. This translates into CASEPGQTYEQYF.

This clone ranks as medium-sized (0.01 to 0.1%). The gene calls are TRBV6-8 and TRBJ1-4, with 8 bases identical to TRBD1. The germline CDR1 and CDR2 sequences are MNHGY and SAAAGT. The CDR3 length is 13 residues. The junction had 8 bases not matched to a gene; V was cut back by 10 bases and J by 7 bases. The CDR3 protein is CAISAGTGEKLFF. DNA for the CDR3: TGTGCCATCAGCGCTGGGACAGGTGAAAAACTGTTTTTT.

This clone has more than one count but fewer than ten. J is TRBJ2-1 and V is TRBV23-1, with D hard to call. TRBV23-1 is classed as an ORF, of uncertain function. V lost 6 bases, J lost 5 bases, and 11 bases lay in between. The CDR3 sequence is 13 residues long. The CDR3 region is CASSLRPHNEQFF. The CDR3 DNA follows: TGCGCCAGCAGCTTGAGACCGCACAATGAGCAGTTCTTC.

The chain carries TRBV10-3 and TRBJ2-5; possibly TRBD2 for D (5 bases). The germline gives CDR1 ENHRY, CDR2 SYGVKD. Trimming stripped 2 bases from V and 6 bases from J, with 16 bases between. The CDR3 runs to 15 residues. DNA of the CDR3: TGTGCCATCAGTGAGACTAGTTCACCGTTTAAGACCCAGTACTTC. It translates to CAISETSSPFKTQYF.

The chain is built from TRBV5-1 and TRBJ2-7, with D uncertain. From germline, CDR1 is SGHRS and CDR2 YFSETQ. Trimming left V 2 bases short and J 0 bases short, with 15 bases between. The CDR3 has 16 residues. Written as DNA, the CDR3 is TGCGCCAGCAGCTTATTCCCCCCGGATACCTCCTACGAGCAGTACTTC. Translation gives CASSLFPPDTSYEQYF. The whole variable domain, filled in from reference TRBV5-1 and TRBJ2-7, reads KAGVTQTPRYLIKTRGQQVTLSCSPISGHRSVSWYQQTPGQGLQFLFEYFSETQRNKGNFPGRFSGRQFSNSRSEMNVSTLELGDSALYLCASSLFPPDTSYEQYFGPGTRLTVT.